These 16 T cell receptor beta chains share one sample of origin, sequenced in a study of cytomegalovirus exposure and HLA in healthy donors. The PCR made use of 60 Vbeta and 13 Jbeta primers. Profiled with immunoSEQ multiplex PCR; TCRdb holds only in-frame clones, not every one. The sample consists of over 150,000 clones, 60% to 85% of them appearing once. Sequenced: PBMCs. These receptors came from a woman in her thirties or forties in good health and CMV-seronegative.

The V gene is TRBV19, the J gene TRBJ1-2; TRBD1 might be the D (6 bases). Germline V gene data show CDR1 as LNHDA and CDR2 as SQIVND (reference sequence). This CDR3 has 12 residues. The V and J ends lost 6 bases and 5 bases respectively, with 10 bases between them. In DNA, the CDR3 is TGTGCCAGTAGCTTACAGGGATATGGCTACACCTTC. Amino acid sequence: CASSLQGYGYTF.

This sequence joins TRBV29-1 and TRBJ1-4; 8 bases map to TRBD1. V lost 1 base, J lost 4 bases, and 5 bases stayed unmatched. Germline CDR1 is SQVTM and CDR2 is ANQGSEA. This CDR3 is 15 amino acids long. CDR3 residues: CSVEAPGQGNEKLFF. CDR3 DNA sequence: TGCAGCGTTGAAGCCCCTGGACAGGGTAATGAAAAACTGTTTTTT.

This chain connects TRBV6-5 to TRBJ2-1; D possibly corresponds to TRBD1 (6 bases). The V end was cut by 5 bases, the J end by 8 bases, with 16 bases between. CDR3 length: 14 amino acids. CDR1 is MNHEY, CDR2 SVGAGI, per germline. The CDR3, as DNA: TGTGCCAGCAGTCCCAGGGGAAGCAGAGATGAGCAGTTCTTC. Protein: CASSPRGSRDEQFF.

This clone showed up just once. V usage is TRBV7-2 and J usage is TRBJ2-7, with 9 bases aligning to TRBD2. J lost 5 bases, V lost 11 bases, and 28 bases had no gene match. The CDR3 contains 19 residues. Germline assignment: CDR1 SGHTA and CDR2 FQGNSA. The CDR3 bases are TGTGCCTCCGCCCGAACGGGACAGTACGGACTAGCGTGGTTCAACGAGCAGTACTTC. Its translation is CASARTGQYGLAWFNEQYF.

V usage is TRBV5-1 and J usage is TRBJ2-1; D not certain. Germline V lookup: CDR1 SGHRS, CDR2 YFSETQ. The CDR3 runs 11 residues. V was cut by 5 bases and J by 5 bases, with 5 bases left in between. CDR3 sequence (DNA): TGCGCCAGCAGGTCAAACAATGAGCAGTTCTTC. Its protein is CASRSNNEQFF.

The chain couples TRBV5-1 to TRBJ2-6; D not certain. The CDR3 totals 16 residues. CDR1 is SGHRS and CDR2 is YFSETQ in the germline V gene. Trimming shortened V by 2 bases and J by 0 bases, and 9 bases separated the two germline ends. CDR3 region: CASSFGGSSGANVLTF. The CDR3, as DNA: TGCGCCAGCAGCTTCGGCGGTAGCTCTGGGGCCAACGTCCTGACTTTC.

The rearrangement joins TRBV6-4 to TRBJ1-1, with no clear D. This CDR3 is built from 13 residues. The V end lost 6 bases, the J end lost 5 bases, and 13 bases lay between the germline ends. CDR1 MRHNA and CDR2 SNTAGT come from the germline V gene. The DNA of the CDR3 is TGTGCCAGCAGCGTCTCCCAACAGACTGAAGCTTTCTTT. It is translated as CASSVSQQTEAFF.

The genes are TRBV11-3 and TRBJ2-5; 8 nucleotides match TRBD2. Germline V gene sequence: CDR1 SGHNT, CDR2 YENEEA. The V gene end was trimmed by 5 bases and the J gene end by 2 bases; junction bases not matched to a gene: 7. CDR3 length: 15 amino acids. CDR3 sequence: CASSPGLAEQETQYF. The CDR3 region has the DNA TGTGCCAGCAGCCCCGGACTAGCCGAACAAGAGACCCAGTACTTC.

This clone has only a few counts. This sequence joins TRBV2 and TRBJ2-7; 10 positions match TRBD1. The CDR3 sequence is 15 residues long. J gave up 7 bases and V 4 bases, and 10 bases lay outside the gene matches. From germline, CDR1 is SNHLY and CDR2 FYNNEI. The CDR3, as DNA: TGTGCCAGCAGTGTGACGACAGGGGGCGGGAGGGAGCAGTACTTC. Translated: CASSVTTGGGREQYF.

The CDR3 DNA reads TGCGCCAGCAGCTTGGAACAGGGAAAAGAGACCCAGTACTTC. The encoded protein is CASSLEQGKETQYF. V and J are TRBV5-1 and TRBJ2-5; D possibly corresponds to TRBD1 (6 bases). Per the germline V gene, CDR1 is SGHRS and CDR2 is YFSETQ. CDR3 length: 14 residues. Trimming took off 0 bases at V and 3 bases at J, with 9 bases between the two ends.

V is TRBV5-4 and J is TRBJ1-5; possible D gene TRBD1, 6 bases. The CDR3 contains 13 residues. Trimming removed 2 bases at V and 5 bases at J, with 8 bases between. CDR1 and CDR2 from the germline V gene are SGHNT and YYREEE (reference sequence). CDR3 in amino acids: CASSLQGDQPQHF. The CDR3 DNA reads TGTGCCAGCAGCTTACAGGGAGATCAGCCCCAGCATTTT.

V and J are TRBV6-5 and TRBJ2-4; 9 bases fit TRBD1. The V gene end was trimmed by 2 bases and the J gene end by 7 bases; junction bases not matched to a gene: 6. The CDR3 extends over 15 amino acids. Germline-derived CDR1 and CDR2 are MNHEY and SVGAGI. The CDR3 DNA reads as TGTGCCAGCAGTTACACAGGGGGCATTGCGAACATTCAGTACTTC. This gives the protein CASSYTGGIANIQYF.

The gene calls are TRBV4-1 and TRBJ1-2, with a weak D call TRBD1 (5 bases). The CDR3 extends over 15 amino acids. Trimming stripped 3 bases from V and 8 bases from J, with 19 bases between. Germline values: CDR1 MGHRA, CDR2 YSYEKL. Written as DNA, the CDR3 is TGCGCCAGCAGCCATTTGATTAGGGGTATGAAGGGCTACACCTTC. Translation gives CASSHLIRGMKGYTF.

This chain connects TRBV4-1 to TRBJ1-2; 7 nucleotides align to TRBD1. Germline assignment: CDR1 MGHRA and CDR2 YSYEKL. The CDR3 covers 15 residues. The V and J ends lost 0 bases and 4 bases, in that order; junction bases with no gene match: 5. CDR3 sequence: CASSQERGRFYGYTF. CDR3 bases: TGCGCCAGCAGCCAAGAGAGGGGGCGGTTCTATGGCTACACCTTC.

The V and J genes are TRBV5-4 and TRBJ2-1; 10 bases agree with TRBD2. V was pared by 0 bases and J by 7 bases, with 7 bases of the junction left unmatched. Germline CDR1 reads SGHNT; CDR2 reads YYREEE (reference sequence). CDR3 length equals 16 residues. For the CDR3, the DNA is TGTGCCAGCAGCTTGGAGCGCCTAGCGGGAGCAAATGAGCAGTTCTTC. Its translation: CASSLERLAGANEQFF.

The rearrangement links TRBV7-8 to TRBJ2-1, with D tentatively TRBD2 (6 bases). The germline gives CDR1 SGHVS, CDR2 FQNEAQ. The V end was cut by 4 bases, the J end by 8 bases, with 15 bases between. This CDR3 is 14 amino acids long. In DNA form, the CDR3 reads TGTGCCAGCAGCTCCGGACTAAGACCCGATGAGCAGTTCTTC. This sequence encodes CASSSGLRPDEQFF.